These T cell receptor beta chains were read from a single sample in a study of shared clonotypes between healthy human individuals. Generated by immunoSEQ multiplex PCR, the TCRdb table keeps only in-frame clones and is missing some. The sample has some 1.5 million clones; nearly 99% are singletons. The sample comprised naive CD4+ T cells sorted from blood. These receptors were obtained from a man aged 25-45 years in good health. Each CDR3 is given with its conserved first and last residue. D genes are given only for firm matches. Clone size appears in some rows only: once, few, many, or a class for an expanded clone.

v_call,clone_size,j_call,cdr3_length,d_call,cdr3_aa,cdr3_nt
TRBV10-3,NA,TRBJ2-1,15,TRBD2,CAISLLAGVGNEQFF,TGTGCCATCAGCCTACTAGCGGGAGTGGGCAATGAGCAGTTCTTC
TRBV7-9,NA,TRBJ2-2,16,TRBD1,CASRGLDRVHTGELFF,TGTGCCAGCAGAGGACTGGACAGGGTTCACACCGGGGAGCTGTTTTTT
TRBV7-2,NA,TRBJ2-7,15,TRBD2,CASSLAGGPDYEQYF,TGTGCCAGCAGCTTAGCGGGAGGGCCCGACTACGAGCAGTACTTC
TRBV7-2,NA,TRBJ1-2,13,NA,CASSLKGVTGYTF,TGTGCCAGCAGCTTAAAGGGGGTCACTGGCTACACCTTC
TRBV7-3,once,TRBJ2-3,13,NA,CASSLGLTDTQYF,TGTGCCAGCAGCTTAGGTTTAACAGATACGCAGTATTTT
TRBV11-2,NA,TRBJ2-3,15,NA,CARPGGEGAGDTQYF,TGTGCCAGGCCGGGCGGCGAGGGAGCGGGAGATACGCAGTATTTT
TRBV7-2,NA,TRBJ2-7,12,NA,CASRHGSYEQYF,TGTGCCAGCAGGCACGGTTCCTACGAGCAGTACTTC
TRBV2,NA,TRBJ2-3,14,TRBD2,CASRQLAVRDTQYF,TGTGCCAGCAGACAACTAGCGGTCAGGGATACGCAGTATTTT
TRBV5-6,NA,TRBJ2-3,18,TRBD2,CASSSPGTSGISTDTQYF,TGTGCCAGCAGCTCCCCTGGGACTAGCGGGATTAGCACAGATACGCAGTATTTT
TRBV6-1,NA,TRBJ1-3,15,TRBD1,CASSLGTARGNTIYF,TGTGCCAGCAGCCTCGGGACAGCGAGAGGAAACACCATATATTTT
TRBV5-5,NA,TRBJ2-6,15,NA,CASSRDPSGANVLTF,TGTGCCAGCAGCCGCGACCCCTCTGGGGCCAACGTCCTGACTTTC
TRBV29-1,NA,TRBJ2-3,12,TRBD2,CSVDAGADTQYF,TGCAGCGTTGACGCGGGGGCAGATACGCAGTATTTT
TRBV6-1,NA,TRBJ1-5,14,NA,CASSEVWHTQPQHF,TGTGCCAGCAGTGAAGTCTGGCACACTCAGCCCCAGCATTTT
TRBV28,NA,TRBJ1-5,15,NA,CASITRRSGNQPQHF,TGTGCCAGCATCACTCGTAGGTCAGGGAATCAGCCCCAGCATTTT
TRBV2,once,TRBJ2-7,14,NA,CASSELGFGNEQYF,TGTGCCAGCAGTGAACTGGGTTTTGGCAACGAGCAGTACTTC
TRBV27,NA,TRBJ1-2,11,NA,CASSAGRIYTF,TGTGCCAGCAGCGCAGGCAGGATCTACACCTTC
TRBV19,once,TRBJ1-5,17,NA,CASTERGRQLLNQPQHF,TGTGCCAGTACCGAAAGAGGCAGGCAGCTGCTCAATCAGCCCCAGCATTTT
TRBV19,NA,TRBJ2-4,11,NA,CASSTRNIQYF,TGTGCCAGTAGTACCAGAAACATTCAGTACTTC
TRBV6-1,NA,TRBJ1-2,13,NA,CAGRALGLEGYTF,TGTGCCGGCCGGGCCCTCGGTTTGGAGGGCTACACCTTC
TRBV7-9,NA,TRBJ2-1,16,TRBD2,CASDQTSGTSYNEQFF,TGTGCCAGCGACCAAACTAGCGGGACATCCTACAATGAGCAGTTCTTC
TRBV28,NA,TRBJ1-4,15,TRBD1,CASSPGTGGNEKLFF,TGTGCCAGCAGTCCCGGGACAGGGGGTAATGAAAAACTGTTTTTT
TRBV30,NA,TRBJ2-6,13,NA,CAWSEGGHNVLTF,TGTGCCTGGAGTGAGGGCGGTCACAACGTCCTGACTTTC
TRBV28,once,TRBJ1-2,14,NA,CASSTQGAIYGYTF,TGTGCCAGCAGTACTCAAGGGGCGATCTATGGCTACACCTTC
TRBV9,NA,TRBJ2-3,16,TRBD2,CASSAQLAGVADTQYF,TGTGCCAGCAGCGCTCAACTAGCGGGAGTCGCAGATACGCAGTATTTT
TRBV28,NA,TRBJ2-7,14,TRBD2,CASTPGTRAYEQYF,TGTGCCAGCACTCCCGGGACTAGGGCGTACGAGCAGTACTTC
TRBV28,NA,TRBJ1-5,15,NA,CASMSSGSPNQPQHF,TGTGCCAGCATGTCTTCGGGCAGCCCGAATCAGCCCCAGCATTTT
TRBV5-1,NA,TRBJ2-3,15,TRBD1,CASSLGGQDTDTQYF,TGCGCCAGCAGCTTGGGGGGACAGGACACAGATACGCAGTATTTT
TRBV15,NA,TRBJ1-1,15,TRBD1,CATSRSGQGIPEAFF,TGTGCCACCAGCAGATCGGGACAGGGGATCCCTGAAGCTTTCTTT
TRBV9,NA,TRBJ2-2,15,TRBD2,CASSVTSGGTGELFF,TGTGCCAGCAGCGTAACTAGCGGGGGCACCGGGGAGCTGTTTTTT
TRBV29-1,NA,TRBJ2-1,13,TRBD2,CSVVGLAGEIQFF,TGCAGCGTTGTAGGTCTAGCGGGAGAGATACAGTTCTTC
TRBV5-8,NA,TRBJ1-5,16,NA,CASSFLVGRSNQPQHF,TGTGCCAGCAGCTTTTTAGTGGGCCGGAGCAATCAGCCCCAGCATTTT
TRBV2,NA,TRBJ2-1,16,NA,CASMIMRASSYNEQFF,TGTGCCAGCATGATTATGCGGGCAAGCTCCTACAATGAGCAGTTCTTC
TRBV6-1,NA,TRBJ1-1,14,NA,CASVWGNYAFEAFF,TGTGCCAGTGTTTGGGGTAACTACGCCTTTGAAGCTTTCTTT
TRBV2,NA,TRBJ2-3,14,TRBD1,CAGLTGGRADTQYF,TGTGCCGGCCTCACAGGGGGCCGTGCAGATACGCAGTATTTT
TRBV5-4,NA,TRBJ2-7,15,NA,CASSKPQGSSYEQYF,TGTGCCAGCAGCAAACCCCAGGGGAGCTCCTACGAGCAGTACTTC
TRBV4-1,NA,TRBJ2-1,14,NA,CASSQVLTYNEQFF,TGCGCCAGCAGCCAAGTACTTACCTACAATGAGCAGTTCTTC
TRBV7-2,NA,TRBJ2-1,17,TRBD2,CASSQTTRAGAYNEQFF,TGTGCCAGCAGCCAGACGACTCGCGCGGGAGCATACAATGAGCAGTTCTTC
TRBV28,NA,TRBJ2-7,11,NA,CASSGGYEQYF,TGTGCCAGCAGCGGCGGGTACGAGCAGTACTTC
TRBV15,NA,TRBJ2-2,16,NA,CATSPRGTAIPGELFF,TGTGCCACCAGCCCCCGCGGGACAGCGATCCCCGGGGAGCTGTTTTTT
TRBV10-3,NA,TRBJ2-2,15,TRBD2,CATEGLASPTGELFF,TGTGCCACCGAGGGACTAGCGAGTCCCACCGGGGAGCTGTTTTTT
TRBV7-2,NA,TRBJ2-1,15,NA,CASSLGAVAYNEQFF,TGTGCCAGCAGCTTAGGAGCGGTAGCCTACAATGAGCAGTTCTTC
TRBV29-1,NA,TRBJ2-1,16,TRBD2,CSVEDKGTSAYNEQFF,TGCAGCGTTGAAGATAAGGGGACTAGCGCATACAATGAGCAGTTCTTC
TRBV9,NA,TRBJ1-2,12,NA,CASSVSGYGYTF,TGTGCCAGCAGCGTTTCGGGGTATGGCTACACCTTC
TRBV7-2,NA,TRBJ2-5,15,TRBD2,CASSRLATIGQTQYF,TGTGCCAGCAGCAGACTAGCGACAATTGGGCAGACCCAGTACTTC
TRBV6-5,NA,TRBJ2-7,13,TRBD1,CASSRTGNYEQYF,TGTGCCAGCTCTAGGACAGGGAACTACGAGCAGTACTTC
TRBV9,NA,TRBJ2-7,16,NA,CASSVAGQGGPYEQYF,TGTGCCAGCAGCGTAGCTGGCCAGGGGGGCCCCTACGAGCAGTACTTC
TRBV9,NA,TRBJ2-3,15,NA,CASSVDLPGADTQYF,TGTGCCAGCAGCGTAGATCTCCCTGGGGCAGATACGCAGTATTTT
TRBV10-1,NA,TRBJ2-4,13,NA,CASSDSGVHIQYF,TGCGCCAGCAGTGACTCGGGAGTCCACATTCAGTACTTC
TRBV29-1,NA,TRBJ2-1,12,NA,CSVETSSTEQFF,TGCAGCGTTGAGACCAGCTCTACTGAGCAGTTCTTC
TRBV5-1,NA,TRBJ2-3,16,TRBD2,CASSLLAGGVGDTQYF,TGCGCCAGCAGCTTGCTAGCGGGTGGGGTTGGAGATACGCAGTATTTT
TRBV30,NA,TRBJ1-5,13,NA,CAWSSGGNQPQHF,TGTGCCTGGAGTTCAGGGGGCAATCAGCCCCAGCATTTT
TRBV4-2,NA,TRBJ2-7,15,NA,CASSQDRVIDYEQYF,TGTGCCAGCAGCCAAGACAGGGTAATTGACTACGAGCAGTACTTC
TRBV18,NA,TRBJ1-1,16,TRBD1,CASSPRTGPTNTEAFF,TGTGCCAGCTCACCAAGGACAGGACCTACTAACACTGAAGCTTTCTTT
TRBV7-2,NA,TRBJ1-1,18,NA,CASSLPSGRTFMNTEAFF,TGTGCCAGCAGCTTACCCAGTGGCAGGACGTTCATGAACACTGAAGCTTTCTTT
TRBV4-2,NA,TRBJ2-2,19,TRBD2,CASSQQTRTSGRNTGELFF,TGTGCCAGCAGCCAACAGACCCGGACTAGCGGGAGGAACACTGGGGAGCTGTTTTTT
TRBV4-1,NA,TRBJ2-7,15,NA,CASSQLGVSLYEQYF,TGCGCCAGCAGCCAATTGGGAGTCTCCCTCTACGAGCAGTACTTC
TRBV18,NA,TRBJ1-1,13,NA,CASSGYRDTEAFF,TGTGCCAGCTCAGGGTACAGGGACACTGAAGCTTTCTTT
TRBV2,NA,TRBJ1-1,13,NA,CASSVTQSGEAFF,TGTGCCAGCAGTGTAACGCAGTCAGGCGAAGCTTTCTTT
TRBV7-9,NA,TRBJ1-4,13,NA,CASSRGLNEKLFF,TGTGCCAGCAGCCGAGGGCTTAATGAAAAACTGTTTTTT